The clone carrying this TCR beta chain was seen more than once but under ten times. The antigen is not known. These data originate in a study of CD8 T cells in ankylosing spondylitis. Study-level points and caveats: Eight or nine highly homologous variants made up a TCR beta motif that seemed to typify ankylosing spondylitis blood.

V lost 5 bases, J lost 6 bases, and 8 bases stayed unmatched. This CDR3 contains 15 residues. MiXCR, applied by TCRdb to the 5' RACE reads, yields one record per CDR3 protein. The table records some 340,000 distinct CDR3 sequences, roughly 14% of them present only once. The gene calls are TRBV12-3 or TRBV12-4 and TRBJ1-5, with TRBD1 matching 9 bases. The sequence came from a male donor with ankylosing spondylitis or in good health (not recorded which). Sample: blood, either unsorted or a sorted T cell fraction (not recorded which). DNA for the CDR3: TGTGCCAGCAGTCCGACACAGGGGGCGAGTCAGCCCCAGCATTTT. Translation gives CASSPTQGASQPQHF.